Sequencing of this TCR beta chain was carried out in a study of cytotoxic CD8 clonotypes in ibrutinib-treated CLL. Overall study context: By median roughly 72 months, around twelve had progressed and about 14 stayed remitted; responses had been 2 complete and some 25 partial.

TCRdb keeps only in-frame clones here, not all; method: immunoSEQ multiplex PCR. The sample has approximately 100,000 clones, under 70% seen once. CDR3 length: 15 residues. The V gene's germline CDR1 is SGHDT and CDR2 YYEEEE. With 1 base removed from V and 2 bases from J, the gap between germline ends came to 12 bases. The J gene is TRBJ1-1, the V gene TRBV5-6; D is ambiguous. This clonotype originated in a human donor with chronic lymphocytic leukemia. This material consisted of PBMCs, taken after 24 months of ibrutinib treatment. CDR3 coding DNA: TGTGCCAGCAGCTTGCATACCGGGAAAAACACTGAAGCTTTCTTT. As protein: CASSLHTGKNTEAFF. The whole variable domain, remainder taken from reference TRBV5-6 and TRBJ1-1, is DAGVTQSPTHLIKTRGQQVTLRCSPKSGHDTVSWYQQALGQGPQFIFQYYEEEERQRGNFPDRFSGHQFPNYSSELNVNALLLGDSALYLCASSLHTGKNTEAFFGQGTRLTVV.